These 4 T cell receptor beta chains were sequenced from one sample in a study of blood T cell repertoires in COVID-19. Produced via immunoSEQ multiplex PCR; TCRdb's table is partial and in-frame only. The sample includes some 250,000 clones, roughly four fifths seen only once; the top ten take around 2%. Sequencing was carried out using peripheral blood. These receptors all stem from a man in his thirties or forties who had recovered from COVID-19.

The chain joins TRBV12-3 or TRBV12-4 to TRBJ1-1; no firm D call. This CDR3 is 12 amino acids long. Between the trimmed V and J ends, which lost 3 bases and 4 bases, there was a span of 6 bases. The CDR3 coding sequence is TGTGCCAGCAGTTTGAGTGGCACTGAAGCTTTCTTT. It is translated as CASSLSGTEAFF.

This clone has just one count. This chain joins TRBV4-1 and TRBJ1-1; D gene ambiguous. CDR3 length: 14 residues. Trimming removed 4 bases from V and 10 bases from J, with 19 bases in between. Germline values: CDR1 MGHRA, CDR2 YSYEKL. CDR3 amino acids: CASSLRGVERGAFF. CDR3 DNA: TGCGCCAGCAGCCTCAGAGGCGTGGAGCGGGGAGCTTTCTTT.

The rearrangement joins TRBV5-4 to TRBJ2-7; D remains ambiguous. From germline, CDR1 is SGHNT and CDR2 YYREEE (reference sequence). This CDR3 has 13 residues. Trimming took off 0 bases at V and 4 bases at J, with 8 bases between the two ends. The CDR3 bases are TGTGCCAGCAGCTTGGACTACCTATACGAGCAGTACTTC. It specifies CASSLDYLYEQYF.

The gene calls are TRBV6-1 and TRBJ1-2; 8 bases match TRBD1. Looked up from germline, CDR1 is MNHNS and CDR2 is SASEGT. The CDR3 contains 13 residues. After removal of 3 bases from V and 10 bases from J, the junction contained 7 bases not matched to a gene. The CDR3 nucleotides read TGTGCCAGCAGTGAGAGACAGGGGCACGTCTACACCTTC. The encoded protein is CASSERQGHVYTF.